This record covers a single T cell receptor beta chain. Its specific antigen is unknown. No quality values exist for individual bases; no much larger clone is one base distant. The listed sequencing device is Illumina NovaSeq 6000. Using 5'RACE with constant-segment primers, TCRalpha and TCRbeta cDNA libraries were constructed, with sample barcodes and unique molecular identifiers added in the process. Trizol reagent was used to extract RNA from every sample. Library amplification was performed in two PCR steps, and a second sample barcode and Illumina TruSeq adapters were introduced in the second step. The libraries were sequenced on an Illumina NovaSeq using 2 x 150 bp paired-end reads. In the authors' own workflow: Reads were demultiplexed and collapsed into UMI-guided consensus sequences with migec v1.2.7. With mixcr v2.1.11, UMI consensuses were aligned to TRA and TRB V and J templates and assembled into clonotypes. A clonotype was counted as expanded or contracted only when both edgeR and NoisET called the clonotype significant, with the noise models trained on biological replicates. For edgeR calls, the cutoffs were a false discovery rate-adjusted p below 0.01 and a log2 fold-change threshold of 1. As an exploratory analysis of dynamics, max-normalized trajectories of the 1000 most abundant clonotypes were examined by PCA with hierarchical clustering. Separately sequenced CD4+ and CD8+ repertoires were used to assign a CD4 or CD8 phenotype to each responding clone. In TCRdb, the public reads were trimmed at Q25 with fastp and aligned with MiXCR, with productive beta chains retained. CDR3 protein sequences are deduplicated, and each keeps its most common genes and DNA. For this entry, the V and J calls and clone size follow TCRdb and not the study's own pipeline. This sample lists some 40,000 distinct CDR3 sequences; 7.3% were detected once. The top ten constitute 1.4% of the sample.

This sample is part of a study of T-cell memory formation after mild COVID-19 (dated by TCRdb to the early 2020s). At the level of the whole study: TCR sequence clusters from the two donors were found to be largely donor specific. Longitudinal TCRalpha and TCRbeta repertoire sequencing tracked T-cell clones expanding and contracting after mild COVID-19 in a couple of donors. Two young, previously healthy adult volunteers, one female and one male, were included in the cohort.

Study-level results and caveats: Clones contracting from day 15 to 85 had balanced CD4/CD8 phenotypes, while a second wave expanding from day 15 to 37 was biased towards CD4+. Some responding clones were detected in pre-infection memory, suggesting pre-existing cross-reactive memory T cells joined the SARS-CoV-2 response. The study covered only two mild cases, and larger cohorts including severe cases with pre-infection samples were considered necessary. SARS-CoV-2 specificity of the second-wave clones peaking on day 37 was not confirmed. Contracting CD4+ clones appeared mostly in the CM and EM memory subsets, whereas CD8+ clones were enriched in EMRA.

Ficoll-Paque density gradient centrifugation was the method used to isolate PBMCs. Trimming accounts for 2 bases at V and 5 bases at J, while the number of junction bases matched to no gene is 0. Its CDR3 holds 12 amino acids, cysteine through phenylalanine. The read is trimmed to its CDR3 DNA, 36 bases read in frame from base 1. CDR1 KGHSH and CDR2 LQKENI are derived from the germline V gene. Sample: PBMCs or a T cell subset sorted from them (not recorded which). Recombination joined TRBV18 with TRBJ2-7; TRBD2 lines up with 7 middle nucleotides. This clonotype originated in a man aged 18 to 30 who had mild COVID-19 (a few samples of this study predate the infection). The sample titles of this study are shuffled in the database, so cell type and time point are left out; the donor was told from shared clones. CDR3 protein: CASSPSGDEQYF. The nucleotide sequence reads TGTGCCAGCTCACCAAGCGGGGACGAGCAGTACTTC.